Each of the 14 T cell receptor beta chains below was sequenced from the same sample in a study of chemoradiotherapy in HPV16-positive cancers. The data were produced by immunoSEQ multiplex PCR, yet TCRdb's version contains in-frame clones alone and is incomplete. The sample shows about 13,000 clones, around 85% of them seen only once. This sample comprised blood, obtained from a patient who underwent chemoradiotherapy. These receptors were collected from a human donor with HPV-associated anogenital cancer.

This rearrangement joins TRBV10-2 to TRBJ1-3, with D uncertain. V lost 4 bases and J lost 0, with 1 base in between. The length of the CDR3 is 12 residues. Germline V lookup: CDR1 WSHSY, CDR2 SAAADI. The CDR3 DNA follows: TGCGCCAGCAGTGTCTCTGGAAACACCATATATTTT. Translating it yields CASSVSGNTIYF.

The chain recombines TRBV2 with TRBJ1-1; no definite D call. V lost 0 bases, J lost 2 bases, and 7 bases lay in between. Germline V gives CDR1 SNHLY, CDR2 FYNNEI. The length of the CDR3 is 14 residues. The CDR3 DNA is TGTGCCAGCAGTGAAGCGACCGGTAACACTGAAGCTTTCTTT. Protein sequence: CASSEATGNTEAFF.

The V gene is TRBV2, the J gene TRBJ1-2; 9 positions match TRBD1. The CDR3 covers 12 residues. From germline, CDR1 is SNHLY and CDR2 FYNNEI. Trimming cost V 7 bases and J 8 bases; bases outside gene matches: 5. The CDR3 region has the DNA TGTGCCAGCACCCTGGACAGGGGAGGCTACACCTTC. This codes for CASTLDRGGYTF.

The chain employs TRBV10-1 and TRBJ1-4; a possible D gene is TRBD1 (5 bases). CDR3 length equals 14 residues. Per germline, CDR1 WNHNN and CDR2 SYGVQD (reference sequence). The germline V and J ends were trimmed by 4 bases and 5 bases, with 11 bases remaining between them. Here the CDR3 DNA reads TGCGCCAGCAGTGCGCGGACACTAAATGAAAAACTGTTTTTT. Its protein product is CASSARTLNEKLFF.

The chain couples TRBV7-8 to TRBJ1-1, with D tentatively TRBD1 (6 bases). CDR3 length equals 16 residues. With 2 bases removed from V and 3 bases from J, the gap between germline ends came to 16 bases. The germline gives CDR1 SGHVS, CDR2 FQNEAQ. For the CDR3, the DNA is TGTGCCAGCAGCTTACTCAGGGGAGCGGGCGACACTGAAGCTTTCTTT. It is translated as CASSLLRGAGDTEAFF.

This chain connects TRBV5-4 to TRBJ1-2; no clear D. Germline V gene data show CDR1 as SGHNT and CDR2 as YYREEE (reference sequence). V lost 2 bases and J 6 bases, leaving 11 bases between the germline ends. The CDR3 loop spans 13 amino acids. DNA of the CDR3: TGTGCCAGCAGCTTTGTAGGATCAAATGGCTACACCTTC. Its protein is CASSFVGSNGYTF. Together with reference TRBV5-4 and TRBJ1-2, the CDR3 gives the full variable domain: ETGVTQSPTHLIKTRGQQVTLRCSSQSGHNTVSWYQQALGQGPQFIFQYYREEENGRGNFPPRFSGLQFPNYSSELNVNALELDDSALYLCASSFVGSNGYTFGSGTRLTVV.

The chain uses TRBV30 and TRBJ1-2; 10 bases agree with TRBD1. Germline lookup yields CDR1 GTSNPN and CDR2 SVGIG (reference sequence). This CDR3 is built from 14 residues. The V and J ends lost 5 bases and 5 bases, in that order; junction bases with no gene match: 8. CDR3 sequence reads: CAWRLRDRGYGYTF. The CDR3 nucleotides read TGTGCCTGGCGATTACGGGACAGGGGTTATGGCTACACCTTC.

The sample holds a few counts of this clone. The V call is TRBV5-8, the J call TRBJ1-4; 7 bases fit TRBD1. J gave up 0 bases and V 4 bases, and 6 bases lay outside the gene matches. Germline CDR1 and CDR2: SGHTS and YDEGEE. The CDR3 sequence is 16 residues long. The CDR3: CASSVITGATNEKLFF. CDR3 bases: TGTGCCAGCAGCGTGATAACAGGGGCAACTAATGAAAAACTGTTTTTT. The full variable domain, completed using reference TRBV5-8 and TRBJ1-4, is EAGVTQSPTHLIKTRGQQATLRCSPISGHTSVYWYQQALGLGLQFLLWYDEGEERNRGNFPPRFSGRQFPNYSSELNVNALELEDSALYLCASSVITGATNEKLFFGSGTQLSVL.

J is TRBJ1-6 and V is TRBV5-6; D is possibly TRBD1 (6 bases). The V end lost 1 base, the J end lost 6 bases, and 8 bases lay between the germline ends. The CDR3 runs 14 residues. Germline lookup yields CDR1 SGHDT and CDR2 YYEEEE. The CDR3 DNA reads as TGTGCCAGCAGCTTGCGGGGGCTTAATTCACCCCTCCACTTT. This translates into CASSLRGLNSPLHF.

Here the CDR3 DNA reads TGTGCCAGCAGCACCCTGGGGGAGACCCAGTACTTC. Translated: CASSTLGETQYF. This sequence joins TRBV11-3 and TRBJ2-5; D gene uncertain. Trimming pared 5 bases from V and 5 bases from J, leaving 9 bases between. From germline, CDR1 is SGHNT and CDR2 YENEEA. The CDR3 spans 12 residues. Filled out from reference TRBV11-3 and TRBJ2-5, the complete variable domain reads EAGVVQSPRYKIIEKKQPVAFWCNPISGHNTLYWYLQNLGQGPELLIRYENEEAVDDSQLPKDRFSAERLKGVDSTLKIQPAELGDSAVYLCASSTLGETQYFGPGTRLLVL.

The rearrangement joins TRBV7-9 to TRBJ1-1; no definite D call. Germline loops: CDR1 SEHNR, CDR2 FQNEAQ (reference sequence). Trimming cost V 5 bases and J 7 bases, with 17 bases left between them. The CDR3 length is 14 residues. This CDR3 reads CASSPPAGSSEAFF. CDR3 nucleotide sequence: TGTGCCAGCAGCCCCCCAGCTGGGAGTAGTGAAGCTTTCTTT. Variable domain in full (rest from reference TRBV7-9 and TRBJ1-1): DTGVSQNPRHKITKRGQNVTFRCDPISEHNRLYWYRQTLGQGPEFLTYFQNEAQLEKSRLLSDRFSAERPKGSFSTLEIQRTEQGDSAMYLCASSPPAGSSEAFFGQGTRLTVV.

The rearrangement joins TRBV5-6 to TRBJ1-2, with 12 bases lining up with TRBD1. The CDR3 totals 16 residues. Losses at the gene ends were 2 bases for V and 3 bases for J; bases not matched to a gene: 5. Germline V CDR1 and CDR2: SGHDT, YYEEEE. CDR3 loop: CASSFRRDRGHYGYTF. The CDR3 region has the DNA TGTGCCAGCAGCTTCAGGAGGGACAGGGGGCACTATGGCTACACCTTC.

The rearrangement joins TRBV9 to TRBJ1-1; D is unresolved. The CDR3 is 13 amino acids. Trimming pared 0 bases from V and 3 bases from J, leaving 6 bases between. Germline V gene data show CDR1 as SGDLS and CDR2 as YYNGEE. The CDR3 nucleotides are TGTGCCAGCAGCGTAGCTCCTCACACTGAAGCTTTCTTT. Translated, it gives CASSVAPHTEAFF.

The V and J genes are TRBV6-6 and TRBJ1-2; TRBD1 agrees at 7 bases. The J segment lost 7 bases and the V segment lost 6 bases, leaving 14 bases of the junction unmatched. CDR1 is MNHNY and CDR2 is SVGAGI in the germline V gene (reference sequence). The CDR3 loop spans 15 amino acids. CDR3 amino acids: CASSYTQGGVSGYTF. The CDR3 DNA reads as TGTGCCAGCAGCTACACTCAAGGGGGCGTTAGTGGCTACACCTTC.